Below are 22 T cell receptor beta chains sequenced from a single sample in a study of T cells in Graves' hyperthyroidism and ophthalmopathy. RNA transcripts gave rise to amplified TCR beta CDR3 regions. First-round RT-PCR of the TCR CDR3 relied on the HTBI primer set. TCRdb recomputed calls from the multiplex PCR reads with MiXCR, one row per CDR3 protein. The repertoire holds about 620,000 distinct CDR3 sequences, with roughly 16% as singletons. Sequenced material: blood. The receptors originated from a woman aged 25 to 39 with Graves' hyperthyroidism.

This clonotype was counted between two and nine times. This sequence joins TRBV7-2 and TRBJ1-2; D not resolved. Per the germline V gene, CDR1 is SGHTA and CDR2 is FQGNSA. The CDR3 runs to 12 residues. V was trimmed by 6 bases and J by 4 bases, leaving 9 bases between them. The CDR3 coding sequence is TGTGCCAGCAGTTACGGATCCTATGGCTACACCTTC. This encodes CASSYGSYGYTF.

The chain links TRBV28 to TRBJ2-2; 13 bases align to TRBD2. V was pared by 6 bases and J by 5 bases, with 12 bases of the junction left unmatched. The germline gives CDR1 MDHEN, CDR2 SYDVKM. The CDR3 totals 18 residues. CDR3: CASSRVRGLAGETGELFF. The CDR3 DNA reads TGTGCCAGCAGCCGGGTGCGAGGACTAGCGGGAGAAACCGGGGAGCTGTTTTTT.

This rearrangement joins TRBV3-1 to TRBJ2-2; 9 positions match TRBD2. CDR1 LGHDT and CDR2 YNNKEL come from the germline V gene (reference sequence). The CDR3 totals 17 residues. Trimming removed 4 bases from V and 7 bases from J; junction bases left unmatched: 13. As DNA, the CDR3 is TGTGCCAGCAGCCGTCTGGTTAGCGGGAGACTCATCGGGGAGCTGTTTTTT. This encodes CASSRLVSGRLIGELFF.

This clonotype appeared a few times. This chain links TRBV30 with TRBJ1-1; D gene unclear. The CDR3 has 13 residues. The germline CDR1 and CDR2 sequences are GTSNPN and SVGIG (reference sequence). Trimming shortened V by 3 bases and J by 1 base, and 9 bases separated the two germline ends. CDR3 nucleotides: TGTGCCTGGAGCATTGGTGGGAACACTGAAGCTTTCTTT. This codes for CAWSIGGNTEAFF.

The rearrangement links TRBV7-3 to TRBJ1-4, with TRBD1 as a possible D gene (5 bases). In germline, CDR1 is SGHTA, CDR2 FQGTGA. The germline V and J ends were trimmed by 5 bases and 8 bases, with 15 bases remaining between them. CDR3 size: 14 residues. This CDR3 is CASSHGGVWEKLFF. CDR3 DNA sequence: TGTGCCAGCAGCCATGGAGGGGTTTGGGAAAAACTGTTTTTT.

CDR3 loop: CASSIRLGGARTEAFF. The CDR3 DNA reads TGTGCCAGTAGTATAAGGTTAGGGGGGGCGCGCACTGAAGCTTTCTTT. The J gene is TRBJ1-1, the V gene TRBV19, with D tentatively TRBD1 (6 bases). Trimming took 2 bases from V and 4 from J, leaving 17 bases between them. The CDR3 totals 16 residues. In germline, CDR1 is LNHDA, CDR2 SQIVND (reference sequence).

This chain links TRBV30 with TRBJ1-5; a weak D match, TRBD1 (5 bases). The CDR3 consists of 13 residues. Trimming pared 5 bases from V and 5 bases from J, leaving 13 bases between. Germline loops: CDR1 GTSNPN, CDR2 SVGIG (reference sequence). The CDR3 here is CAWGGGGDQPQHF. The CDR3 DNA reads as TGTGCCTGGGGCGGGGGTGGTGATCAGCCCCAGCATTTT.

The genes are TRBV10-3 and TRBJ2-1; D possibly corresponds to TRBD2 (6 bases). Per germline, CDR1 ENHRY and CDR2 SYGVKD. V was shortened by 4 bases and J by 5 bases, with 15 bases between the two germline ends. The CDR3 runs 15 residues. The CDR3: CAISVWSGVNNEQFF. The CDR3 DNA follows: TGTGCCATCAGTGTCTGGTCGGGAGTCAACAATGAGCAGTTCTTC.

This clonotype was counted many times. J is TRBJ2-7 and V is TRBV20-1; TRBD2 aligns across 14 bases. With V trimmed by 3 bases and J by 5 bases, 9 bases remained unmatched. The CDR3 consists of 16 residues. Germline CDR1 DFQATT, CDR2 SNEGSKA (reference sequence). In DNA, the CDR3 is TGCAGTGCTAGGGGAGGACTAGCGGGAGGACCAAACGAGCAGTACTTC. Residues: CSARGGLAGGPNEQYF.

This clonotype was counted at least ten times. The CDR3 here is CASSPGQETQPQHF. The CDR3 nucleotides are TGTGCCAGCAGTCCCGGACAGGAGACCCAGCCCCAGCATTTT. This chain joins TRBV28 and TRBJ1-5; 7 bases are shared with TRBD1. The V gene's germline CDR1 is MDHEN and CDR2 SYDVKM. The CDR3 is made up of 14 amino acids. The V gene end was trimmed by 5 bases and the J gene end by 7 bases; junction bases not matched to a gene: 8.

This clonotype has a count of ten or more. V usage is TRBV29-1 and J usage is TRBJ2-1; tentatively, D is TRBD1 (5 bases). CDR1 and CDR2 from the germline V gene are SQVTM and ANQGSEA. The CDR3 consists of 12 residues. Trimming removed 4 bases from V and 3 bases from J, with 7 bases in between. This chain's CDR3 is CSVVDSYNEQFF. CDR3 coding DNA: TGCAGCGTTGTCGACAGCTACAATGAGCAGTTCTTC.

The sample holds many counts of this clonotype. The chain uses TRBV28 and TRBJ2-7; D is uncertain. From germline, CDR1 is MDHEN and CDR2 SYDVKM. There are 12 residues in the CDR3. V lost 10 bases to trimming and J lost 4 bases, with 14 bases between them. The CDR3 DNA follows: TGTGCCACAGCCAAGGATGGGTACGAGCAGTACTTC. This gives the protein CATAKDGYEQYF. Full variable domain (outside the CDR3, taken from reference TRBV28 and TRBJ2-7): DVKVTQSSRYLVKRTGEKVFLECVQDMDHENMFWYRQDPGLGLRLIYFSYDVKMKEKGDIPEGYSVSREKKERFSLILESASTNQTSMYLCATAKDGYEQYFGPGTRLTVT.

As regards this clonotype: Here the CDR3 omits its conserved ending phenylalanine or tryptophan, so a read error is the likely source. This CDR3 is CSARPGTLPKEQYS. Here the CDR3 DNA reads TGCAGTGCTCGTCCCGGGACTCTCCCTAAAGAGCAGTACTCC. V is TRBV20-1 and J is TRBJ2-7, with a tentative D call TRBD2 (6 bases). Trimming cost V 5 bases and J 7 bases, with 21 bases left between them. The V gene's germline CDR1 is DFQATT and CDR2 SNEGSKA (reference sequence). This CDR3 comprises 14 residues.

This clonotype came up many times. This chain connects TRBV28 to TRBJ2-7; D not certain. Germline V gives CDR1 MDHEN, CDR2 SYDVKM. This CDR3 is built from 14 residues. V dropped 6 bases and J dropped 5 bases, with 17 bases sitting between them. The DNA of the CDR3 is TGTGCCAGCAGCAATCTCGGCAGGTTCCACGAGCAGTACTTC. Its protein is CASSNLGRFHEQYF.

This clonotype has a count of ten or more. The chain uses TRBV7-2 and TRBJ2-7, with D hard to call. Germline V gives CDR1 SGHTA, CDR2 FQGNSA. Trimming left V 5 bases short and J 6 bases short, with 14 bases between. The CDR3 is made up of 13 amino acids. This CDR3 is CASSGSWRGEQYF. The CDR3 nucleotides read TGTGCCAGCAGCGGATCCTGGCGTGGCGAGCAGTACTTC.

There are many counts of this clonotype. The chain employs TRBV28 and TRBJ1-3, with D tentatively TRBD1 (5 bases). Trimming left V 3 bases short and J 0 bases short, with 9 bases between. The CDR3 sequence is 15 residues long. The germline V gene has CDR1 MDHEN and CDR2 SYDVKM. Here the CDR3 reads CASSLGGTSGNTIYF. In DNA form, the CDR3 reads TGTGCCAGCAGTTTGGGGGGAACCTCTGGAAACACCATATATTTT. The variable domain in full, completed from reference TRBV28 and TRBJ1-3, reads DVKVTQSSRYLVKRTGEKVFLECVQDMDHENMFWYRQDPGLGLRLIYFSYDVKMKEKGDIPEGYSVSREKKERFSLILESASTNQTSMYLCASSLGGTSGNTIYFGEGSWLTVV.

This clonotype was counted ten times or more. In DNA form, the CDR3 reads TGTGCCAGCAGCCGCGGGACTAGCGAATACAATGAGCAGTTCTTC. This translates into CASSRGTSEYNEQFF. This sequence joins TRBV6-1 and TRBJ2-1; 10 bases are shared with TRBD2. Germline CDR1 reads MNHNS; CDR2 reads SASEGT. The CDR3 spans 15 residues. Trimming took 6 bases from V and 4 from J; bases not matched to a gene: 6.

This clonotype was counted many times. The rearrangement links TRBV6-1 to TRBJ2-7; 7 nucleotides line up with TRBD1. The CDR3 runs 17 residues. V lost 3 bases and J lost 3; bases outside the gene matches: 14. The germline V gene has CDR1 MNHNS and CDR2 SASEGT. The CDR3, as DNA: TGTGCCAGCAGTGACTCCCCAGGGGGAACTGGGGACTACGAGCAGTACTTC. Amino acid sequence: CASSDSPGGTGDYEQYF.

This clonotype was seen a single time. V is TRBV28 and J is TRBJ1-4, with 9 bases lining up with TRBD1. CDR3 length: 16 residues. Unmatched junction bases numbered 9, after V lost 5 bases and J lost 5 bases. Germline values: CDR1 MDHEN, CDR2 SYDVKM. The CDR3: CASSPRGQGGNEKLFF. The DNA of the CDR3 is TGTGCCAGCAGTCCCCGGGGACAGGGAGGGAATGAAAAACTGTTTTTT.

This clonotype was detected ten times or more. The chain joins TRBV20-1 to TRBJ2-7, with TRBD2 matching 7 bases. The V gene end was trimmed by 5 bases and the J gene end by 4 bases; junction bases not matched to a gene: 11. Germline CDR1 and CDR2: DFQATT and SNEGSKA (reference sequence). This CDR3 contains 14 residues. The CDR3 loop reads CSAEERTRYYEQYF. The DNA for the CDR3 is TGCAGTGCTGAAGAACGGACTAGGTATTACGAGCAGTACTTC.

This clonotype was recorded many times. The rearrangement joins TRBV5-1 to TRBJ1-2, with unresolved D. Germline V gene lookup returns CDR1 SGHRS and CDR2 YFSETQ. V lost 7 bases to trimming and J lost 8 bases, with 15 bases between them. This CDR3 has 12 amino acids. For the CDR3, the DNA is TGCGCCAGCCGGCGGGAAGAGGGAGGCTACACCTTC. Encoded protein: CASRREEGGYTF.

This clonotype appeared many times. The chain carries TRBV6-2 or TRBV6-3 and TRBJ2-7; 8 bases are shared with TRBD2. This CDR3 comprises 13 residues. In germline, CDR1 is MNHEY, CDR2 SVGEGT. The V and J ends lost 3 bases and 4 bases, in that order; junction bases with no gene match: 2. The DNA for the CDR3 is TGTGCCAGCAGTTATAGCGGGACTTACGAGCAGTACTTC. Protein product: CASSYSGTYEQYF.